This TCR beta chain comes out of a study of cytomegalovirus exposure and HLA in healthy donors. Study findings and constraints: In a later analysis, a missense DCLRE1C variant was linked to TCR beta V- and J-gene trimming.

Use of 60 Vbeta and 13 Jbeta primers characterized the PCR. The data were produced by immunoSEQ multiplex PCR, yet TCRdb's version contains in-frame clones alone and is incomplete. Of some 190,000 clones listed, around 80% are singletons. Concerning this clone: Its antigen is currently unknown.

Sample: PBMCs. The clonotype originates from a man between 18 and 29 years old in good health and CMV-seronegative.

CDR3 in amino acids: CASTGGISAFF. The CDR3 bases are TGTGCCAGCACTGGGGGGATTTCAGCTTTCTTT. The chain couples TRBV28 to TRBJ1-1; D is possibly TRBD1 (5 bases). The CDR3 extends over 11 amino acids. The germline V and J ends were trimmed by 7 bases and 10 bases, with 13 bases remaining between them. Germline loops: CDR1 MDHEN, CDR2 SYDVKM. Variable domain in full (rest from reference TRBV28 and TRBJ1-1): DVKVTQSSRYLVKRTGEKVFLECVQDMDHENMFWYRQDPGLGLRLIYFSYDVKMKEKGDIPEGYSVSREKKERFSLILESASTNQTSMYLCASTGGISAFFGQGTRLTVV.